Given below is one TCR beta chain in context. The data belong to a study of patients and donors after allogeneic stem cell transplantation. Each CDR3 protein gets one entry after TCRdb re-called the RT-PCR reads with MiXCR. The profile shows around 170,000 distinct CDR3 sequences, roughly 22% of them singletons. The receptor was derived from a human donor who was either an allogeneic HSCT recipient or a stem cell or donor lymphocyte infusion donor (not recorded which). It is not recorded whose cells these are; they may come from a transplant donor. The sequencing sample was made of blood, either unsorted or a sorted T cell fraction (not recorded which).

For the CDR3, the DNA is TGTGCCAGCAGTTTCAAGCGGGAGTTTTTCGTCTACGAGCAGTACTTC. Protein sequence: CASSFKREFFVYEQYF. The chain couples TRBV28 to TRBJ2-7; 8 positions match TRBD2. Germline CDR1 is MDHEN and CDR2 is SYDVKM. The ends lost 3 bases at V and 3 bases at J; junction bases unmatched: 10. The CDR3 runs 16 residues. The variable domain in full, with the rest retrieved from reference TRBV28 and TRBJ2-7, is DVKVTQSSRYLVKRTGEKVFLECVQDMDHENMFWYRQDPGLGLRLIYFSYDVKMKEKGDIPEGYSVSREKKERFSLILESASTNQTSMYLCASSFKREFFVYEQYFGPGTRLTVT.